This record concerns one T cell receptor (beta chain) sequence. Antigen unknown. TCRdb fed the 5' RACE reads into MiXCR, producing one record per CDR3 protein. The data hold 150,000 to 200,000 distinct CDR3 sequences, with around 18% observed a single time. The sample is drawn from a study of CD8 T cells in ankylosing spondylitis. Points from the study as a whole: A TCR beta motif made of 7 to 9 highly homologous variants seemed typical of ankylosing spondylitis blood. A number of the motif variants had already been described in reactive arthritis synovial fluid and blood.

Sequencing was done on a sample of blood, either unsorted or a sorted T cell fraction (not recorded which). The receptor was isolated from a male donor with ankylosing spondylitis or in good health (not recorded which).

For the CDR3, the DNA is TGTGCCAGCAGCTTGGGACAGGAAAGCCTCAATCAGCCCCAGCATTTT. Protein: CASSLGQESLNQPQHF. The rearrangement uses TRBV5-5 and TRBJ1-5; tentatively, D is TRBD1 (6 bases). Per the germline V gene, CDR1 is SGHKS and CDR2 is YYEKEE (reference sequence). The CDR3 has 16 amino acids. Trimming shortened V by 0 bases and J by 3 bases, and 13 bases separated the two germline ends.